A selection of T cell receptor beta chains follows, all from one sample in a study of T cell responses to AZD1222 COVID-19 vaccine. Only in-frame clones appear in the TCRdb table, and some are missing; sequencing was by immunoSEQ multiplex PCR. The data show about 160,000 clones, with roughly 94% seen just once and roughly 5.5% held by the top ten. Sequencing was performed on peripheral blood, taken 28 days after the second AZD1222 dose. The receptors here all came from an adult who received the AZD1222 COVID-19 vaccine. Each CDR3 is given with its conserved first and last residue. The D gene is left open where the match is weak. Clone size is stated in some rows and not others, as once, few, many or a class when expanded.

>TRBJ2-3|TRBV7-3|NA|NA
CASSSSGLPTDTQYF
TGTGCCAGCAGCTCCTCTGGACTTCCCACAGATACGCAGTATTTT
>TRBJ2-7|TRBV11-2|TRBD2|NA
CASSSGLAGGYEQYF
TGTGCCAGCAGCTCGGGACTAGCGGGAGGGTACGAGCAGTACTTC
>TRBJ2-3|TRBV18|NA|NA
CASSPDRNTQYF
TGTGCCAGCTCACCAGACAGGAATACGCAGTATTTT
>TRBJ2-7|TRBV18|TRBD2|NA
CASSSKGLAGSLSYEQYF
TGTGCCAGCTCATCGAAGGGACTAGCGGGATCACTTTCCTACGAGCAGTACTTC
>TRBJ2-7|TRBV5-1|TRBD2|NA
CASSTGTSGRLDEQYF
TGCGCCAGCAGCACCGGGACTAGCGGGAGACTGGACGAGCAGTACTTC
>TRBJ2-7|TRBV20-1|NA|NA
CSASPARPYEQYF
TGCAGTGCTAGTCCGGCCAGGCCCTACGAGCAGTACTTC
>TRBJ2-7|TRBV11-3|TRBD1|NA
CASSYTGALMDEQYF
TGTGCCAGCAGCTACACAGGGGCTCTTATGGACGAGCAGTACTTC
>TRBJ1-1|TRBV19|NA|once
CASSISEGGNTEAFF
TGTGCCAGTAGTATTTCAGAGGGAGGGAACACTGAAGCTTTCTTT
>TRBJ2-7|TRBV7-3|NA|NA
CASSLANNYEQYF
TGTGCCAGCAGCTTAGCGAATAACTACGAGCAGTACTTC
>TRBJ1-1|TRBV7-9|TRBD1|NA
CASSLLDRVSTEAFF
TGTGCCAGCAGCCTGTTAGACAGGGTTTCGACTGAAGCTTTCTTT
>TRBJ2-3|TRBV27|TRBD2|NA
CASNARGGPADTQYF
TGTGCCAGCAACGCCCGGGGGGGTCCGGCAGATACGCAGTATTTT
>TRBJ1-3|TRBV5-8|NA|NA
CASSPGGASGNTIYF
TGTGCCAGCAGCCCCGGGGGGGCCTCTGGAAACACCATATATTTT
>TRBJ1-1|TRBV4-1|NA|NA
CASSQVPDSMNTEAFF
TGCGCCAGCAGCCAAGTCCCAGACAGCATGAACACTGAAGCTTTCTTT
>TRBJ1-2|TRBV27|TRBD1|NA
CASRPTGVIYGYTF
TGTGCCAGCAGGCCGACAGGGGTCATCTATGGCTACACCTTC
>TRBJ1-1|TRBV3-1/TRBV3-2|TRBD1|NA
CASSQVAGGGGEAFF
TGTGCCAGCAGCCAAGTTGCAGGGGGCGGCGGTGAAGCTTTCTTT
>TRBJ1-1|TRBV27|NA|NA
CASGPQGSRGAFF
TGTGCCAGCGGCCCTCAGGGGAGCCGGGGAGCTTTCTTT
>TRBJ2-3|TRBV25-1|NA|NA
CASRAPGTDTQYF
TGTGCCAGCCGTGCCCCGGGGACAGATACGCAGTATTTT
>TRBJ1-4|TRBV7-9|NA|NA
CASSLSDEKLFF
TGTGCCAGCAGCTTATCTGATGAAAAACTGTTTTTT
>TRBJ1-5|TRBV7-9|NA|NA
CASSSLGGDWRENQPQHF
TGTGCCAGCAGCTCCCTTGGGGGGGACTGGCGAGAAAATCAGCCCCAGCATTTT
>TRBJ2-3|TRBV9|NA|NA
CASSVRTDTQYF
TGTGCCAGCAGCGTGCGGACAGATACGCAGTATTTT
>TRBJ1-4|TRBV2|NA|NA
CASSEARGGYEKLFF
TGTGCCAGCAGTGAAGCCCGGGGTGGGTATGAAAAACTGTTTTTT
>TRBJ2-7|TRBV28|TRBD2|NA
CASSPFLVREGRYEQYF
TGTGCCAGCAGCCCTTTCCTTGTGAGGGAGGGCCGGTACGAGCAGTACTTC
>TRBJ1-1|TRBV6-5|TRBD1|NA
CASSQTGDTEAFF
TGTGCCAGCAGTCAGACAGGGGACACTGAAGCTTTCTTT
>TRBJ2-2|TRBV5-1|TRBD2|NA
CASSFIAGEAGELFF
TGCGCCAGCAGCTTCATAGCGGGAGAGGCCGGGGAGCTGTTTTTT
>TRBJ2-1|TRBV19|TRBD2|NA
CASSPDLKAGVYNEQFF
TGTGCCAGTAGTCCAGACCTCAAAGCGGGAGTTTACAATGAGCAGTTCTTC
>TRBJ2-1|TRBV28|TRBD2|NA
CASSSLPGGKNEQFF
TGTGCCAGCAGCTCCCTCCCCGGGGGGAAAAATGAGCAGTTCTTC
>TRBJ1-2|TRBV4-1|NA|few
CASSQGGQSGDGYTF
TGCGCCAGCAGCCAAGGTGGACAGTCGGGGGATGGCTACACCTTC
>TRBJ1-1|TRBV6-5|NA|NA
CASSSNRQFTEAFF
TGTGCCAGCAGCTCAAACCGACAGTTCACTGAAGCTTTCTTT
>TRBJ2-1|TRBV5-4|TRBD2|NA
CASSLAGGEQFF
TGTGCCAGCAGCTTAGCGGGAGGTGAGCAGTTCTTC
>TRBJ1-3|TRBV7-6|NA|NA
CASSSSGEYGNTIYF
TGTGCCAGCAGCTCCTCCGGGGAATATGGAAACACCATATATTTT
>TRBJ1-2|TRBV28|TRBD1|NA
CASSPGQGSYGYTF
TGTGCCAGCAGTCCGGGACAGGGGTCGTATGGCTACACCTTC
>TRBJ2-7|TRBV7-8|NA|NA
CASSLAGSVSSYEQYF
TGTGCCAGCAGCTTAGCGGGTAGCGTAAGCTCCTACGAGCAGTACTTC
>TRBJ2-7|TRBV5-1|TRBD2|NA
CASYPEAGISYEQYF
TGCGCCAGCTACCCCGAAGCGGGGATCTCCTACGAGCAGTACTTC
>TRBJ2-1|TRBV11-2|TRBD2|NA
CASSPRLAGVYNEQFF
TGTGCCAGCAGCCCACGACTAGCGGGAGTCTACAATGAGCAGTTCTTC
>TRBJ1-2|TRBV19|NA|NA
CASIPGDLWGAHYGYTF
TGTGCCAGTATCCCAGGGGACCTCTGGGGTGCCCACTATGGCTACACCTTC
>TRBJ2-7|TRBV2|TRBD1|NA
CASLRDRGYEQYF
TGTGCCAGCCTCCGGGACAGGGGCTACGAGCAGTACTTC
>TRBJ1-5|TRBV30|NA|few
CAWNLGRSNQPQHF
TGTGCCTGGAACCTTGGCAGATCCAATCAGCCCCAGCATTTT
>TRBJ2-7|TRBV10-3|TRBD1|once
CAISESGQGVSYEQYF
TGTGCCATCAGTGAGTCCGGACAGGGGGTCTCCTACGAGCAGTACTTC
>TRBJ1-5|TRBV4-3|NA|NA
CASSQDARGNQPQHF
TGCGCCAGCAGCCAAGATGCGCGGGGCAATCAGCCCCAGCATTTT
>TRBJ1-1|TRBV12-3/TRBV12-4|NA|NA
CASRPDRNEAFF
TGTGCCAGCAGACCAGACAGGAATGAAGCTTTCTTT
>TRBJ1-5|TRBV3-1/TRBV3-2|NA|NA
CASSSPGSNQPQHF
TGTGCCAGCAGCTCACCCGGGAGCAATCAGCCCCAGCATTTT
>TRBJ1-6|TRBV6-6|NA|NA
CATHGGNSPLHF
TGTGCCACCCATGGGGGTAATTCACCCCTCCACTTT
>TRBJ2-5|TRBV5-1|TRBD1|NA
CASAPGTGIQETQYF
TGCGCCAGCGCGCCAGGGACAGGGATCCAAGAGACCCAGTACTTC
>TRBJ1-2|TRBV28|NA|NA
CASSLRGGYTF
TGTGCCAGCAGTTTACGGGGAGGCTACACCTTC
>TRBJ2-7|TRBV19|TRBD1|NA
CASSPRDSTLDEQYF
TGTGCCAGTAGTCCCCGGGACAGCACCCTCGACGAGCAGTACTTC
>TRBJ2-1|TRBV2|NA|NA
CASRLDVTEQFF
TGTGCCAGCAGGCTAGATGTCACTGAGCAGTTCTTC
>TRBJ2-2|TRBV5-1|NA|NA
CASFQQTNTGELFF
TGCGCCAGCTTTCAACAGACGAACACCGGGGAGCTGTTTTTT
>TRBJ2-3|TRBV24-1|NA|NA
CATSRGFSTDTQYF
TGTGCCACCAGTCGGGGGTTTTCCACAGATACGCAGTATTTT
>TRBJ1-1|TRBV7-6|NA|NA
CASSSLDGNTEAFF
TGTGCCAGCAGCTCGCTCGACGGGAACACTGAAGCTTTCTTT
>TRBJ2-5|TRBV19|NA|NA
CASSTAETQYF
TGTGCCAGTAGCACGGCAGAGACCCAGTACTTC
>TRBJ2-5|TRBV2|TRBD1|NA
CASSVSGTGKETQYF
TGTGCCAGCAGCGTATCCGGGACAGGGAAAGAGACCCAGTACTTC
>TRBJ1-2|TRBV5-4|TRBD1|NA
CASSPGAGQNYGYTF
TGTGCCAGCAGCCCTGGTGCGGGACAGAACTATGGCTACACCTTC
>TRBJ2-2|TRBV3-1/TRBV3-2|NA|NA
CASSHGANTGELFF
TGTGCCAGCAGCCATGGAGCGAACACCGGGGAGCTGTTTTTT
>TRBJ1-1|TRBV5-8|NA|NA
CASSLNRPEAFF
TGTGCCAGCAGCTTAAACAGGCCTGAAGCTTTCTTT
>TRBJ1-1|TRBV10-3|TRBD1|NA
CAIGGTENTEAFF
TGTGCCATCGGGGGGACAGAGAACACTGAAGCTTTCTTT
>TRBJ1-5|TRBV15|NA|NA
CATSREGRGNAQPQHF
TGTGCCACCAGCAGAGAAGGAAGAGGGAACGCTCAGCCCCAGCATTTT